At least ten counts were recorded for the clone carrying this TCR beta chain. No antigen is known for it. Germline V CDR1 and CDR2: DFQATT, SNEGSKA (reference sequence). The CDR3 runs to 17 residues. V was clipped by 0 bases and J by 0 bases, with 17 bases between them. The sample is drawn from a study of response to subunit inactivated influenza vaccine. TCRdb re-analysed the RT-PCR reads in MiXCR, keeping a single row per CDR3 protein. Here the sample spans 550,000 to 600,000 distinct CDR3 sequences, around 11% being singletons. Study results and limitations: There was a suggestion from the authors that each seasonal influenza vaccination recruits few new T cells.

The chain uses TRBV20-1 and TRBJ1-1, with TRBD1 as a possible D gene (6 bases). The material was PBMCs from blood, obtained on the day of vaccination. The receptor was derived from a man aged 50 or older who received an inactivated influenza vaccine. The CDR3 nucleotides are TGCAGTGCTAGAGATCTAGCAGGGGTTACCATGAACACTGAAGCTTTCTTT. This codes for CSARDLAGVTMNTEAFF.